Sequencing of this T cell receptor beta chain was carried out in a study of ipilimumab plus nivolumab after autologous stem cell transplantation. Study information: Patients received a median of roughly five ipilimumab and 8 or 9 nivolumab doses. Findings and caveats of the study: TCR repertoire, Treg phenotype and gut microbiota reportedly support more study of this approach.

Germline lookup yields CDR1 KGHSH and CDR2 LQKENI. V was pared by 3 bases and J by 7 bases, with 18 bases between. The CDR3 consists of 15 residues. The data were produced by immunoSEQ multiplex PCR, yet TCRdb's version contains in-frame clones alone and is incomplete. The sample has over 35,000 clones, more than 85% seen once. With regard to this clone: Its antigen is not identified.

Dosing: nivolumab 3 mg/kg IV, weeks 1, 4, 7, 10, then every two weeks to week 26. The clonotype originates from a male donor with multiple myeloma. J is TRBJ1-2 and V is TRBV18; D is possibly TRBD1 (5 bases). The sequencing used PBMCs, collected in a trial of ipilimumab plus nivolumab as post-transplant consolidation. CDR3 DNA sequence: TGTGCCAGCTCACCGCCGCCAGAAGGGGCGTTTGGCTACACCTTC. It encodes CASSPPPEGAFGYTF. Full variable domain (outside the CDR3, taken from reference TRBV18 and TRBJ1-2): NAGVMQNPRHLVRRRGQEARLRCSPMKGHSHVYWYRQLPEEGLKFMVYLQKENIIDESGMPKERFSAEFPKEGPSILRIQQVVRGDSAAYFCASSPPPEGAFGYTFGSGTRLTVV.